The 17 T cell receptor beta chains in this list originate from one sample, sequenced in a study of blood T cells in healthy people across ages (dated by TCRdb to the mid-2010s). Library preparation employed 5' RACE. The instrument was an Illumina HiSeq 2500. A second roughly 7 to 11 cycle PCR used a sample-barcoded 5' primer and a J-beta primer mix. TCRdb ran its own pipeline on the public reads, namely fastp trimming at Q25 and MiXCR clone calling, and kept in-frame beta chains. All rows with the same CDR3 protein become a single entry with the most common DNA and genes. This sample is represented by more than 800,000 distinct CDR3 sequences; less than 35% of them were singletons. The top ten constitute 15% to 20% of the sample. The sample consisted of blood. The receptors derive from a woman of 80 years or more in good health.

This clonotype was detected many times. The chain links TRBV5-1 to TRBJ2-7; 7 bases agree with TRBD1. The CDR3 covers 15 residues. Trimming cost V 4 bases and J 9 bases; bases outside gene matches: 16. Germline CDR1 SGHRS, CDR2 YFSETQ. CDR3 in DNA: TGCGCCAGCAGCCTACAGGGGCCAGCTTACGAAGGGCAGTACTTC. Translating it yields CASSLQGPAYEGQYF.

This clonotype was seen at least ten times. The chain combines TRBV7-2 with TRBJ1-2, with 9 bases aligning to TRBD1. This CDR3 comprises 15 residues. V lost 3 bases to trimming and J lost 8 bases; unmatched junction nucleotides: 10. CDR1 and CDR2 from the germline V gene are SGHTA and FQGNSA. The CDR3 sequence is CASSFTTGGAGGYTF. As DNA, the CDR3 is TGTGCCAGCAGCTTCACAACAGGGGGCGCAGGGGGCTACACCTTC. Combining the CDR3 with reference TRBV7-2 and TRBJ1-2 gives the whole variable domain GAGVSQSPSNKVTEKGKDVELRCDPISGHTALYWYRQSLGQGLEFLIYFQGNSAPDKSGLPSDRFSAERTGGSVSTLTIQRTQQEDSAVYLCASSFTTGGAGGYTFGSGTRLTVV.

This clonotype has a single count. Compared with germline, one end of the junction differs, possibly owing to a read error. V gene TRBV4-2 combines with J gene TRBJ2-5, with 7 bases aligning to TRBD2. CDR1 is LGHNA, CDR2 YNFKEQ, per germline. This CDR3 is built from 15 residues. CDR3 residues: CASRRTSGDQETLYF. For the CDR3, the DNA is TGTGCCAGCAGGAGAACGAGCGGGGACCAAGAGACCCTGTACTTC.

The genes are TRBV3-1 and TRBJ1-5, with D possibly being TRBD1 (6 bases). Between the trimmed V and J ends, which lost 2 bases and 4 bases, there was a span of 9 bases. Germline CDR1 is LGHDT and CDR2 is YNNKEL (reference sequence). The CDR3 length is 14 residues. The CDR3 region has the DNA TGTGCCAGCAGCCAACAGACAGGTAATCAGCCCCAGCATTTT. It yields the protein CASSQQTGNQPQHF.

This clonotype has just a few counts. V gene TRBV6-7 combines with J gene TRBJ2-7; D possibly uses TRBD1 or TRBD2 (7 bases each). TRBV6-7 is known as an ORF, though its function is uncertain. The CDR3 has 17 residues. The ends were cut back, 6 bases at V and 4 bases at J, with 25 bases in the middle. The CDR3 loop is CASRRDRVRGGRYEQYF. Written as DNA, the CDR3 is TGTGCCAGCAGGAGAGACAGGGTAAGGGGGGGGAGATACGAGCAGTACTTC.

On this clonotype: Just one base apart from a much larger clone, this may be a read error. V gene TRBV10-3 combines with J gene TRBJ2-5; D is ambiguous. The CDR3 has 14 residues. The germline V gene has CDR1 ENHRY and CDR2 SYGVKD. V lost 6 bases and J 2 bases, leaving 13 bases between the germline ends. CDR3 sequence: CAISPLVGQETQYF. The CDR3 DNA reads TGTGCCATCAGCCCTCTAGTGGGGCAAGAGACCCAGTACTTC.

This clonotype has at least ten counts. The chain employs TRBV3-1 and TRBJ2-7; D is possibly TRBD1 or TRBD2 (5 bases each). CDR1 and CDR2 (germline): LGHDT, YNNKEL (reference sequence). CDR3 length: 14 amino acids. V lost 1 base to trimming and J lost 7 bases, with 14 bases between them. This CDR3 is CASSQGGTDKEQYF. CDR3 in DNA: TGTGCCAGCAGCCAAGGAGGGACGGACAAAGAGCAGTACTTC.

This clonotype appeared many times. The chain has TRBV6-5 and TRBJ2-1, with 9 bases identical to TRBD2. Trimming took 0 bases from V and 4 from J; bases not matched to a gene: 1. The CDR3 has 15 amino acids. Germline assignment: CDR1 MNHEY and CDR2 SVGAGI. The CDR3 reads CASSYSSGGYNEQFF. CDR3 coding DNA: TGTGCCAGCAGTTACTCTAGCGGGGGTTACAATGAGCAGTTCTTC.

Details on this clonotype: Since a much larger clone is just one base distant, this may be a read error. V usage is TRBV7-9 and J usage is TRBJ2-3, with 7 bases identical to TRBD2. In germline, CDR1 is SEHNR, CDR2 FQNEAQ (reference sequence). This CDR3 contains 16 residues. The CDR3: CASTPRGGGSTDTRYF. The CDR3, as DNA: TGTGCCAGCACCCCCCGCGGCGGGGGAAGCACAGATACGCGGTATTTT.

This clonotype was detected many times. In DNA form, the CDR3 reads TGCGCCAGCGGAGCCGGGTCCCCCTACAATGAGCAGTTCTTC. Protein: CASGAGSPYNEQFF. The J gene is TRBJ2-1, the V gene TRBV10-2, with D hard to call. The germline gives CDR1 WSHSY, CDR2 SAAADI. V was pared by 8 bases and J by 2 bases, with 13 bases between. CDR3 length: 14 amino acids.

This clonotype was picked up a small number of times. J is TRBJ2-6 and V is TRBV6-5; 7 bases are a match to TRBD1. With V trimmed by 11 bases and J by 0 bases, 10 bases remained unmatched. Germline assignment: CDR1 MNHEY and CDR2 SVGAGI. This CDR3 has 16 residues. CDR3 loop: CAVQGFGNSGANVLTF. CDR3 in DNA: TGTGCCGTACAGGGGTTTGGAAACTCTGGGGCCAACGTCCTGACTTTC.

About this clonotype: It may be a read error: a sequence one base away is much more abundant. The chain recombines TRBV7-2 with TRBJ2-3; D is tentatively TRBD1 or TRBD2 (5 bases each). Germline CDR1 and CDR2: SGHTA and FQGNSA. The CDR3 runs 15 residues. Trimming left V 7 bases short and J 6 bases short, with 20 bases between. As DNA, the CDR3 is TGTGCCAGCAAAATATCCGGGACGAATTCTGATACGCAGTATTTT. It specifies CASKISGTNSDTQYF.

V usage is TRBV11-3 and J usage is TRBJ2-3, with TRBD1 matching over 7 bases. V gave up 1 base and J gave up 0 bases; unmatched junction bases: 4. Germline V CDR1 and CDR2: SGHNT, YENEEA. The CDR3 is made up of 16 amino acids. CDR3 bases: TGTGCCAGCAGCTTAGGGGGACAGACTAGCACAGATACGCAGTATTTT. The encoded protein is CASSLGGQTSTDTQYF. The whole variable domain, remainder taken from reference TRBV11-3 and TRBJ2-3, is EAGVVQSPRYKIIEKKQPVAFWCNPISGHNTLYWYLQNLGQGPELLIRYENEEAVDDSQLPKDRFSAERLKGVDSTLKIQPAELGDSAVYLCASSLGGQTSTDTQYFGPGTRLTVL.

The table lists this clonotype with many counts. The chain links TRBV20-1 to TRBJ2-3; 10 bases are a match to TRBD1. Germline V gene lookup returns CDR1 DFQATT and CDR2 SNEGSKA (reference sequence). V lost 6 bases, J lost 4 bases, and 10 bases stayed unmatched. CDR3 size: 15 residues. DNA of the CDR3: TGCAGTGCCAAGCCTTTAGGACAGGGGGCAGATACGCAGTATTTT. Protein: CSAKPLGQGADTQYF.

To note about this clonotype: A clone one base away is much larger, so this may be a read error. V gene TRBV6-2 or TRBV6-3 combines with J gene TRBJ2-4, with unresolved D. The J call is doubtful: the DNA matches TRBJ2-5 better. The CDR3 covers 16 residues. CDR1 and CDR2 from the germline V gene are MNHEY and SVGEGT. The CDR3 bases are TGTGCCAGCAGTCACTCGAAAGGGCGGAAATTGGAGACCCAGTACTTC. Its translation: CASSHSKGRKLETQYF.

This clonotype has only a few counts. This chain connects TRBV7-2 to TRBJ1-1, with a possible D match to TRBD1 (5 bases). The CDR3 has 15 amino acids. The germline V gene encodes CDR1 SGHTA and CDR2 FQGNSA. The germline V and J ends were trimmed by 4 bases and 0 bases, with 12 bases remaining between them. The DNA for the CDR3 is TGTGCCAGCAGCTCCCGGACAACTCTGAACACTGAAGCTTTCTTT. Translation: CASSSRTTLNTEAFF.

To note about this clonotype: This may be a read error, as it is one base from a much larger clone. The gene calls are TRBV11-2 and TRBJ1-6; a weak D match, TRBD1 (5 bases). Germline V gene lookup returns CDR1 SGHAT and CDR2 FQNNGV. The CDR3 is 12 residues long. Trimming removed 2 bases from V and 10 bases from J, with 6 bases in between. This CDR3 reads CASSLKGSPLHF. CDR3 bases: TGTGCCAGCAGCTTAAAGGGGTCACCCCTCCACTTT.